What follows is one TCR beta chain and its context. This entry is derived from a study of OX40 agonist ivuxolimab in advanced cancers. Produced via immunoSEQ multiplex PCR; TCRdb's table is partial and in-frame only. The table includes tens of thousands of clones, approximately 86% detected once. The CDR3 has 15 amino acids. Germline V gives CDR1 SGHTA, CDR2 FQGTGA. V was clipped by 3 bases and J by 1 base, with 12 bases between them. Here the sequenced sample was CD4+ or CD8+ T cells sorted from blood, taken in a trial of the OX40 agonist ivuxolimab. The chain is built from TRBV7-3 and TRBJ1-1; no reliable D call. This TCR came from an adult with an advanced solid tumor such as melanoma, head and neck, liver or kidney cancer. The CDR3 region is CASSFSGGRNTEAFF. CDR3 DNA sequence: TGTGCCAGCAGCTTCTCGGGAGGGCGGAACACTGAAGCTTTCTTT.